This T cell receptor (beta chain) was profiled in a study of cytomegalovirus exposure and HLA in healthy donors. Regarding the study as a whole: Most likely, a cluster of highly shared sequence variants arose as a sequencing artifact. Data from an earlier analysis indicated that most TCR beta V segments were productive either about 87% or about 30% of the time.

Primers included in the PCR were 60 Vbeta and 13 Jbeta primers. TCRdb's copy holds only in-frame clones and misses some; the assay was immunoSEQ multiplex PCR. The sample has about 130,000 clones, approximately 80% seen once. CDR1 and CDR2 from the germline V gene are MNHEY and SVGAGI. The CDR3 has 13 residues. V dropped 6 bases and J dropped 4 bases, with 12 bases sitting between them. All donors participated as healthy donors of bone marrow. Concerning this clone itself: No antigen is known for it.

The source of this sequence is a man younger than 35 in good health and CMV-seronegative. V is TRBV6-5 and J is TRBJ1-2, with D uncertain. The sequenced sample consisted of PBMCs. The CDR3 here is CASSIQSTYGYTF. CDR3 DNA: TGTGCCAGCAGCATACAGTCAACCTATGGCTACACCTTC.